The sequence of this TCR beta chain was determined in a study of cytomegalovirus exposure and HLA in healthy donors. CDR3 length: 15 residues. Trimming removed 5 bases from V and 3 bases from J, with 17 bases in between. Germline CDR1 reads MGHRA; CDR2 reads YSYEKL. Primers for the PCR totalled 60 Vbeta and 13 Jbeta. The assay was immunoSEQ multiplex PCR, and TCRdb's table has in-frame clones only and misses some. The sample consists of roughly 100,000 clones, around 68% of them appearing once. Healthy bone marrow donors made up the donor group. Material: PBMCs. The clonotype originates from a human donor in good health. This chain links TRBV4-1 with TRBJ2-7; D remains ambiguous. As DNA, the CDR3 is TGCGCCAGCAGCTGGCAGGATTCTTCGGACTACGAGCAGTACTTC. Translated, it gives CASSWQDSSDYEQYF.